The sequence of this T cell receptor beta chain was determined in a study of low-dose radiotherapy and immunotherapy resistance in tumors. Study-level information: While receiving nivolumab 240 mg every two weeks, patients also received ipilimumab 1 mg/kg every six weeks, both intravenously.

Trimming removed 5 bases from V and 5 bases from J, with 18 bases in between. CDR3 length equals 14 residues. The germline CDR1 and CDR2 sequences are DFQATT and SNEGSKA (reference sequence). Primers used for first-strand cDNA, a TRAV- and TRBV-specific set, covered both alpha and beta chains. Both a constant-region primer and a V-primer adapter served to amplify TCRs across roughly 20 PCR cycles. TCRdb itself ran the reads through MiXCR, one entry per CDR3 protein. The repertoire includes roughly 7,000 distinct CDR3 sequences, roughly 50% of them detected once, and roughly an eighth sits in the top ten.

The sequence was collected from a human donor with advanced metastatic prostate, ovarian, gallbladder or colorectal cancer (not recorded which). This table probably holds off-target reads from a library built for another chain. The chain employs TRBV20-1 and TRBJ2-5; tentatively, D is TRBD1 or TRBD2 (5 bases each). CDR3 region: CSAGTGTYGETQYF. CDR3 bases: TGCAGTGCTGGGACCGGGACGTACGGGGAGACCCAGTACTTC.